The next 23 T cell receptor beta chains were all read from a single sample in a study of cytomegalovirus exposure and HLA in healthy donors listed by TCRdb under 2017. The library was produced with the immunoSEQ multiplex PCR assay. The multiplex PCR relied on a mix of 60 forward primers for TCR Vbeta segments and 13 reverse primers for TCR Jbeta segments. TCRdb stores this immuneACCESS table with in-frame sequences only. Part of the clones is absent; in the studies checked, under half of the shortfall reflects unresolved V genes, and no reason is known for the rest. Counted in this sample were 130,000 to 150,000 clones; 77% of them appeared once. The ten largest clones take up nearly 5% of the sample. The sequencing sample was made of PBMCs. The receptors stem from a woman aged 45 to 65 in good health and CMV-seronegative.

This clone was observed a handful of times. CDR3 DNA: TGCGCCAGCAGCTGGGGGACTAGCTATAGAGAGACCCAGTACTTC. It specifies CASSWGTSYRETQYF. The rearrangement joins TRBV5-1 to TRBJ2-5; TRBD2 agrees at 9 bases. V trimming: 3 bases; J trimming: 4 bases; junction bases outside the gene matches: 7. Germline-derived CDR1 and CDR2 are SGHRS and YFSETQ. This CDR3 region has 15 residues.

The CDR3 is CASSGLAGEVNEQFF. The CDR3 DNA follows: TGCGCCAGCAGTGGGCTAGCGGGGGAGGTCAATGAGCAGTTCTTC. The V and J genes are TRBV10-2 and TRBJ2-1; 10 nucleotides match TRBD2. Germline CDR1 WSHSY, CDR2 SAAADI. Trimming at V came to 4 bases and at J to 6 bases, leaving 6 bases not matched to a gene. CDR3 length: 15 amino acids.

The V gene is TRBV4-1, the J gene TRBJ1-3; D not certain. From germline, CDR1 is MGHRA and CDR2 YSYEKL. The CDR3 runs to 11 residues. With 5 bases removed from V and 7 bases from J, the gap between germline ends came to 6 bases. CDR3 sequence (DNA): TGCGCCAGCAGCAGGGAGAACACCATATATTTT. This gives the protein CASSRENTIYF.

This clone came up a few times. The chain links TRBV5-1 to TRBJ2-1, with D maybe TRBD1 (5 bases). Germline CDR1 reads SGHRS; CDR2 reads YFSETQ. The CDR3 sequence is 15 residues long. Between the trimmed V and J ends, which lost 1 base and 2 bases, there was a span of 10 bases. CDR3: CASSLRLGPYNEQFF. CDR3 DNA: TGCGCCAGCAGCTTGAGGCTGGGGCCCTACAATGAGCAGTTCTTC.

The rearrangement uses TRBV5-4 and TRBJ2-1; TRBD2 agrees at 11 bases. The CDR3 covers 16 residues. The germline gives CDR1 SGHNT, CDR2 YYREEE (reference sequence). The V and J ends lost 4 bases and 7 bases, in that order; junction bases with no gene match: 10. The CDR3 loop is CASSVQLAGARNEQFF. CDR3 DNA sequence: TGTGCCAGCAGCGTACAACTAGCGGGGGCCAGGAATGAGCAGTTCTTC.

The chain links TRBV4-2 to TRBJ1-4; D gene unclear. The V and J ends lost 1 base and 7 bases respectively, with 19 bases between them. The germline CDR1 and CDR2 sequences are LGHNA and YNFKEQ. The CDR3 is made up of 17 amino acids. Written as DNA, the CDR3 is TGTGCCAGCAGCCAAGTATGGACTTCCCAACGGGGTGAAAAACTGTTTTTT. This encodes CASSQVWTSQRGEKLFF.

The chain combines TRBV28 with TRBJ2-3; D may be TRBD1 (6 bases). The V end lost 10 bases, the J end lost 0 bases, and 11 bases lay between the germline ends. The CDR3 totals 13 residues. The germline CDR1 and CDR2 sequences are MDHEN and SYDVKM. CDR3 nucleotides: TGTGCCACCGGGGACACCAGCACAGATACGCAGTATTTT. Its translation is CATGDTSTDTQYF.

This clone was observed a single time. An end of the junction differs from the germline gene, which may be a read error. The V gene is TRBV7-9, the J gene TRBJ1-2, with TRBD1 identical over 10 bases. The CDR3 totals 17 residues. In germline, CDR1 is SEHNR, CDR2 FQNEAQ (reference sequence). The CDR3 region has the DNA TGTTCCAGCAGCGCCTCAACCCGGGACAGGGGATCGGGTGGCTACACCTTC. It translates to CSSSASTRDRGSGGYTF. Variable domain in full (rest from reference TRBV7-9 and TRBJ1-2): DTGVSQNPRHKITKRGQNVTFRCDPISEHNRLYWYRQTLGQGPEFLTYFQNEAQLEKSRLLSDRFSAERPKGSFSTLEIQRTEQGDSAMYLCSSSASTRDRGSGGYTFGSGTRLTVV.

This sequence joins TRBV7-2 and TRBJ2-3; 11 bases match TRBD1. The CDR3 consists of 17 residues. The germline gives CDR1 SGHTA, CDR2 FQGNSA. V shed 0 bases and J 3 bases; nucleotides not matched to a gene: 5. The CDR3 coding sequence is TGTGCCAGCAGCTTAGCGGGGACAGGGGGGAGGACAGATACGCAGTATTTT. Translating it yields CASSLAGTGGRTDTQYF.

V gene TRBV5-6 combines with J gene TRBJ2-7; 7 bases match TRBD1. Germline V gene sequence: CDR1 SGHDT, CDR2 YYEEEE. The CDR3 sequence is 13 residues long. The V gene end was trimmed by 1 base and the J gene end by 7 bases; junction bases not matched to a gene: 5. The CDR3 protein is CASSLKAGGEQYF. DNA of the CDR3: TGTGCCAGCAGCTTGAAGGCAGGGGGTGAGCAGTACTTC.

The V call is TRBV27, the J call TRBJ2-6, with 11 bases identical to TRBD1. The CDR3 has 17 amino acids. Germline CDR1 and CDR2: MNHEY and SMNVEV (reference sequence). The junction had 6 bases not matched to a gene; V was cut back by 4 bases and J by 4 bases. The DNA of the CDR3 is TGTGCCAGCAGTTGGGGACAGGGGGGAACAGGGGCCAACGTCCTGACTTTC. Translated, it gives CASSWGQGGTGANVLTF.

The gene calls are TRBV6-5 and TRBJ1-1; the D is unclear. Trimming pared 8 bases from V and 6 bases from J, leaving 10 bases between. CDR3 length equals 11 residues. CDR1 is MNHEY and CDR2 is SVGAGI in the germline V gene. The CDR3 here is CASLLGAEAFF. CDR3 nucleotide sequence: TGTGCCAGCCTATTAGGAGCTGAAGCTTTCTTT.

This clone was picked up a small number of times. V usage is TRBV18 and J usage is TRBJ2-7, with D possibly being TRBD1 (6 bases). The germline V gene encodes CDR1 KGHSH and CDR2 LQKENI. V lost 3 bases and J 12 bases, leaving 15 bases between the germline ends. This CDR3 has 12 residues. CDR3 loop: CASSPDSGRGYF. CDR3 bases: TGTGCCAGCTCACCGGACAGCGGTCGAGGGTACTTC.

The rearrangement joins TRBV4-1 to TRBJ2-4, with 9 bases aligning to TRBD1. The CDR3 extends over 14 amino acids. The junction had 1 base not matched to a gene; V was cut back by 2 bases and J by 5 bases. Germline V lookup: CDR1 MGHRA, CDR2 YSYEKL. This chain's CDR3 is CASSQRTGENIQYF. The CDR3 DNA reads as TGCGCCAGCAGCCAACGGACAGGGGAAAACATTCAGTACTTC.

The genes are TRBV19 and TRBJ1-2; D not resolved. The germline gives CDR1 LNHDA, CDR2 SQIVND (reference sequence). This CDR3 comprises 15 residues. The V end was cut by 1 base, the J end by 0 bases, with 9 bases between. As DNA, the CDR3 is TGTGCCAGTAGTATAGGCCCACAGCCTAACTATGGCTACACCTTC. Protein product: CASSIGPQPNYGYTF. The full variable domain, completed using reference TRBV19 and TRBJ1-2, is DGGITQSPKYLFRKEGQNVTLSCEQNLNHDAMYWYRQDPGQGLRLIYYSQIVNDFQKGDIAEGYSVSREKKESFPLTVTSAQKNPTAFYLCASSIGPQPNYGYTFGSGTRLTVV.

The V call is TRBV6-6, the J call TRBJ1-1; TRBD1 aligns across 11 bases. V was pared by 3 bases and J by 4 bases, with 7 bases of the junction left unmatched. This CDR3 has 16 residues. The germline V gene has CDR1 MNHNY and CDR2 SVGAGI (reference sequence). The CDR3 spells CASSYSTGTGGTEAFF. CDR3 in DNA: TGTGCCAGCAGTTATTCGACCGGGACAGGGGGCACTGAAGCTTTCTTT.

This clone was detected a few times. The V and J genes are TRBV19 and TRBJ2-7; 7 bases align to TRBD1. Germline-derived CDR1 and CDR2 are LNHDA and SQIVND (reference sequence). CDR3 length: 16 residues. J lost 0 bases, V lost 4 bases, and 9 bases had no gene match. CDR3 nucleotide sequence: TGTGCCAGTAGTAGACAAGGGGGCGAGAGCTCCTACGAGCAGTACTTC. This codes for CASSRQGGESSYEQYF.

The chain has TRBV11-2 and TRBJ2-2; D gene unclear. The V gene lost 3 bases and the J gene lost 2 bases, with 7 bases spanning the gap. Germline V gives CDR1 SGHAT, CDR2 FQNNGV. This CDR3 is 14 amino acids long. This CDR3 is CASSFGRNTGELFF. The CDR3 bases are TGTGCCAGCAGCTTTGGCAGAAACACCGGGGAGCTGTTTTTT.

The V gene is TRBV19, the J gene TRBJ2-6; TRBD1 matches 12 bases. Germline CDR1 reads LNHDA; CDR2 reads SQIVND (reference sequence). CDR3 length equals 18 residues. Trimming at V came to 5 bases and at J to 4 bases, leaving 9 bases not matched to a gene. Written as DNA, the CDR3 is TGTGCCAGTAGTGTACCGGGACAGGGGGCGCAAGGGGCCAACGTCCTGACTTTC. It codes for CASSVPGQGAQGANVLTF.

The chain combines TRBV15 with TRBJ1-6, with 8 bases matching TRBD1. The length of the CDR3 is 16 residues. From germline, CDR1 is LNHNV and CDR2 YYDKDF (reference sequence). Losses at the gene ends were 0 bases for V and 6 bases for J; bases not matched to a gene: 4. This chain's CDR3 is CATSRDLDRGNSPLHF. CDR3 DNA sequence: TGTGCCACCAGCAGAGATCTAGACAGGGGTAATTCACCCCTCCACTTT.

This chain joins TRBV7-9 and TRBJ1-1, with D perhaps TRBD1 (5 bases). Germline lookup yields CDR1 SEHNR and CDR2 FQNEAQ (reference sequence). Trimming took 5 bases from V and 1 from J, leaving 14 bases between them. The CDR3 length is 15 residues. The chain's CDR3 is CASSTRQFQNTEAFF. The CDR3 DNA follows: TGTGCCAGCAGCACCCGACAGTTCCAGAACACTGAAGCTTTCTTT.

The V call is TRBV19, the J call TRBJ1-5, with 9 bases identical to TRBD1. Losses at the gene ends were 5 bases for V and 5 bases for J; bases not matched to a gene: 4. Per the germline V gene, CDR1 is LNHDA and CDR2 is SQIVND (reference sequence). The CDR3 runs 14 residues. The CDR3 region has the DNA TGTGCCAGTAGTTTGGACAGGGGCTATCAGCCCCAGCATTTT. Translated, it gives CASSLDRGYQPQHF. Complete variable domain (other parts from reference TRBV19 and TRBJ1-5): DGGITQSPKYLFRKEGQNVTLSCEQNLNHDAMYWYRQDPGQGLRLIYYSQIVNDFQKGDIAEGYSVSREKKESFPLTVTSAQKNPTAFYLCASSLDRGYQPQHFGDGTRLSIL.

Details on this clone: Mismatch with germline at one junction end may stem from a read error. The chain employs TRBV6-1 and TRBJ2-2; D might be TRBD2 (5 bases). Per germline, CDR1 MNHNS and CDR2 SASEGT. The CDR3 runs to 15 residues. The CDR3 DNA follows: TGTGCCGGCAGTGAAGCGAGCGGGAACACCGGGGAGCTGTTTTTT. This translates into CAGSEASGNTGELFF.